This TCR beta chain is from a study of blood T cells in healthy people across ages. Together with a sample-barcoded 5' primer, a J-beta primer mix was included in a second PCR lasting about 6 to 11 cycles. TCRdb processed the 5' RACE reads anew with MiXCR; each CDR3 protein has one entry. The table records 1.2 million to 1.5 million distinct CDR3 sequences, approximately 59% of them present only once. Regarding this clonotype: A read error may produce the germline difference seen at one junction end.

CDR1 SSHAT and CDR2 FNYEAQ come from the germline V gene (reference sequence). The CDR3 covers 14 residues. The TCR originated in a young man in good health. The rearrangement uses TRBV7-7 and TRBJ2-1; possible D gene TRBD1, 5 bases. Sequencing was done on a sample of blood. CDR3 sequence (DNA): TGTGCTAGCAGCTTAGCCGCAGGGATGAATGAGCAGTTCTTC. This codes for CASSLAAGMNEQFF.